This entry describes one T cell receptor beta chain. This specimen belongs to a study of blood T cell repertoires in COVID-19. About the research overall: Some COVID-19 samples were acute and others convalescent; all came from the United States, Italy and Spain. PBMCs, B-cell-depleted T cells, or T cells were the source of the cDNA or gDNA that made up the material.

Enrolled during active infection, Seattle patients were then followed longitudinally. In the source study's methods: Estimation of nucleated cell counts was performed using reference gene primer amplification. The repertoire was sequenced with immunoSEQ multiplex PCR; TCRdb's copy has only in-frame clones and lacks some. V and J calls and clone size are as listed in that table; D and trimming were resolved from the DNA. The table has about 300,000 clones, roughly 84% seen once. Sequenced sample: peripheral blood. The sequence came from a human donor with COVID-19, enrolled during active disease. The donor label of this sample is uncertain.

CDR3: CASSYSGGAETQYF. The CDR3 DNA reads TGTGCCAGCAGTTATTCAGGAGGGGCAGAGACCCAGTACTTC. The chain joins TRBV6-5 to TRBJ2-5, with a tentative D call TRBD2 (6 bases). Trimming removed 3 bases from V and 4 bases from J, with 12 bases in between. This CDR3 contains 14 residues. Germline CDR1 MNHEY, CDR2 SVGAGI.